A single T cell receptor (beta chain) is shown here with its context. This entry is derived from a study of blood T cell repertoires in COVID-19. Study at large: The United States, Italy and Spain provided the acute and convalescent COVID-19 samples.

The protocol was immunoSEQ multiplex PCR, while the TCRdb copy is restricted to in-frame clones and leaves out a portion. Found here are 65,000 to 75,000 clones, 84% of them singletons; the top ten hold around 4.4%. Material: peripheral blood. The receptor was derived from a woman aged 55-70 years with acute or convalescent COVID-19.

CDR3 DNA: TGTGCCAGTAGTGTGGGGACAGGGAAAGAGACCCAGTACTTC. Its translation: CASSVGTGKETQYF. V is TRBV19 and J is TRBJ2-5, with 9 bases matching TRBD1. Germline V gene data show CDR1 as LNHDA and CDR2 as SQIVND (reference sequence). V shed 5 bases and J 3 bases; nucleotides not matched to a gene: 4. CDR3 length: 14 residues.